The 6 T cell receptor beta chains in this list originate from one sample, sequenced in a study of identical twins. MiXCR was run by TCRdb on the 5' RACE reads, yielding one entry per CDR3 protein. The table has 600,000 to 700,000 distinct CDR3 sequences, 21% seen once; the top ten hold roughly 4%. This sample was also put to use in a study of T cells expressing NK-cell markers.

Sequencing used PBMCs. The receptors here all came from a woman aged 18-30 years in good health.

The V and J genes are TRBV9 and TRBJ2-1, with 7 bases lining up with TRBD2. V dropped 4 bases and J dropped 7; count of bases not matched to a gene: 11. Germline lookup yields CDR1 SGDLS and CDR2 YYNGEE. The CDR3 covers 15 residues. The CDR3 coding sequence is TGTGCCAGCAGCTGGGGAGGGTCTCCGAGGAATGAGCAGTTCTTC. As protein: CASSWGGSPRNEQFF.

The V call is TRBV19, the J call TRBJ2-4; TRBD1 matches 9 bases. In germline, CDR1 is LNHDA, CDR2 SQIVND (reference sequence). The CDR3 totals 13 residues. Trimming removed 4 bases from V and 15 bases from J; junction bases left unmatched: 10. This chain's CDR3 is CASSRGTGSFPYF. CDR3 sequence (DNA): TGTGCCAGTAGTAGAGGGACAGGGTCCTTTCCGTACTTC.

The sample holds a few counts of this clonotype. The gene calls are TRBV7-9 and TRBJ1-2; 7 nucleotides align to TRBD1. CDR1 is SEHNR, CDR2 FQNEAQ, per germline (reference sequence). Trimming cost V 11 bases and J 6 bases; bases outside gene matches: 6. The CDR3 has 11 amino acids. The CDR3 loop reads CADGQVDGYTF. As DNA, the CDR3 is TGTGCCGACGGACAGGTCGATGGCTACACCTTC.

V usage is TRBV15 and J usage is TRBJ2-3, with D perhaps matching TRBD2 (6 bases). Deletions cut 0 bases from V and 4 bases from J, with 11 bases between. Germline assignment: CDR1 LNHNV and CDR2 YYDKDF (reference sequence). This CDR3 region has 15 residues. The CDR3 sequence: CATSRERLGADTQYF. The CDR3 DNA is TGTGCCACCAGCAGAGAGAGACTAGGAGCAGATACGCAGTATTTT.

This clonotype was seen a few times. The rearrangement joins TRBV2 to TRBJ2-1, with 9 positions matching TRBD2. Germline V gene lookup returns CDR1 SNHLY and CDR2 FYNNEI. Losses at the gene ends were 7 bases for V and 7 bases for J; bases not matched to a gene: 17. This CDR3 spans 17 amino acids. This CDR3 is CASTPPYSGGMGNEQFF. The CDR3 region has the DNA TGTGCCAGCACCCCCCCGTACAGCGGGGGGATGGGGAATGAGCAGTTCTTC.

This clonotype appeared a few times. The chain carries TRBV29-1 and TRBJ1-2, with 8 bases identical to TRBD1. Germline lookup yields CDR1 SQVTM and CDR2 ANQGSEA. CDR3 length: 13 amino acids. Trimming took 6 bases from V and 2 from J; bases not matched to a gene: 5. DNA for the CDR3: TGCAGCGTCACAGGGGGGGAAAACTATGGCTACACCTTC. It yields the protein CSVTGGENYGYTF.